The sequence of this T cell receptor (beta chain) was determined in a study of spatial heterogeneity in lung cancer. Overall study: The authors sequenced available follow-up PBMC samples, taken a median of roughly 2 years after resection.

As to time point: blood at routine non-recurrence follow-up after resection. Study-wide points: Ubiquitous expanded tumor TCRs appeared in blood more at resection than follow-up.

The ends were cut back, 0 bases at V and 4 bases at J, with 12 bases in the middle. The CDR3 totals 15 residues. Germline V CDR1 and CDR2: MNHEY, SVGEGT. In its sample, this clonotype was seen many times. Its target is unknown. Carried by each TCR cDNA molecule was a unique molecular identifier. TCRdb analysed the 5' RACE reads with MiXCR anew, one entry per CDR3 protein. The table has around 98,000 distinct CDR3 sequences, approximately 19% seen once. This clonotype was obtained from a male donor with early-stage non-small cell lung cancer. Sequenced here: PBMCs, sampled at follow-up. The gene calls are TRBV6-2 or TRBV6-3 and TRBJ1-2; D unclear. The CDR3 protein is CASSYSKEQIYGYTF. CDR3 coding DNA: TGTGCCAGCAGTTACTCCAAAGAACAAATCTATGGCTACACCTTC.